The clone carrying this T cell receptor beta chain was found many times. Its matching antigen is unknown. One entry per CDR3 protein results from TCRdb running MiXCR on the multiplex PCR reads. The sample yields 130,000 or so distinct CDR3 sequences, about 33% seen once. The CDR3 length is 16 residues. CDR1 and CDR2 from the germline V gene are LNHDA and SQIVND (reference sequence). Trimming removed 2 bases at V and 9 bases at J, with 19 bases between. This record belongs to a study of breast tumors, draining lymph nodes, adjacent tissues. Study results and limitations: Tumor TCR diversity was below lymph nodes but above nontumor tissue. Findings are consistent with lymph node origin and intratumoral expansion of most tumor T cells. The lymph node origin of tumor T cells was framed as consistent with a hypothesis, not demonstrated. Luminal-like breast cancer showed significantly higher tumor–nontumor repertoire similarity than basal-like.

Samples came from axillary lymph nodes draining the breast cancer. This receptor was obtained from a female donor with breast cancer. Some clones in this sample may be carry-over from other donors' samples. The genes are TRBV19 and TRBJ2-2; D remains ambiguous. Sequences were obtained from axillary lymph node tissue. The CDR3 region is CASSISSDLRNRELFF. DNA for the CDR3: TGTGCCAGTAGTATAAGTTCGGACCTAAGGAACCGGGAGCTGTTTTTT. The whole variable domain, remainder taken from reference TRBV19 and TRBJ2-2, is DGGITQSPKYLFRKEGQNVTLSCEQNLNHDAMYWYRQDPGQGLRLIYYSQIVNDFQKGDIAEGYSVSREKKESFPLTVTSAQKNPTAFYLCASSISSDLRNRELFFGEGSRLTVL.